The 21 T cell receptor beta chains given below trace back to one sample, sequenced in a study of cytomegalovirus exposure and HLA in healthy donors. The PCR made use of 60 Vbeta and 13 Jbeta primers. Assay used: immunoSEQ multiplex PCR; TCRdb lists only in-frame clones, some missing. The sample consists of around 180,000 clones, about 78% of them appearing once. Sequencing used PBMCs. The receptors originated from a woman in her 50s in good health and CMV-seropositive.

The chain is built from TRBV29-1 and TRBJ2-5, with D unclear. V lost 7 bases to trimming and J lost 2 bases, with 8 bases between them. The germline V gene has CDR1 SQVTM and CDR2 ANQGSEA. This CDR3 is 11 amino acids long. The CDR3 sequence: CSALVQETQYF. Written as DNA, the CDR3 is TGCAGCGCGCTAGTTCAAGAGACCCAGTACTTC.

The CDR3 bases are TGTGCCAGCTCACCTCGAGTAGCGGGGCGGCCGGGGGGGGCCAACGTCCTGACTTTC. Its translation: CASSPRVAGRPGGANVLTF. The chain uses TRBV18 and TRBJ2-6; the match to TRBD2 covers 8 bases. After removal of 3 bases from V and 4 bases from J, the junction contained 14 bases not matched to a gene. Germline CDR1 and CDR2: KGHSH and LQKENI. The CDR3 spans 19 residues.

The rearrangement uses TRBV6-4 and TRBJ2-1; D is uncertain. CDR1 and CDR2 from the germline V gene are MRHNA and SNTAGT. The CDR3 runs 15 residues. The V end lost 5 bases, the J end lost 1 base, and 12 bases lay between the germline ends. The DNA for the CDR3 is TGTGCCAGCAGTTTAGAGAGTCCTTCCTACAATGAGCAGTTCTTC. Amino acid sequence: CASSLESPSYNEQFF.

The rearrangement links TRBV6-6 to TRBJ1-5; 7 nucleotides match TRBD1. Germline-derived CDR1 and CDR2 are MNHNY and SVGAGI (reference sequence). The CDR3 sequence is 15 residues long. Trimming cost V 8 bases and J 3 bases; bases outside gene matches: 10. The CDR3 is CASSEGARANQPQHF. The CDR3 bases are TGTGCCAGCTCCGAGGGGGCGCGTGCCAATCAGCCCCAGCATTTT.

This chain uses TRBV6-1 with TRBJ1-1; possible D gene TRBD1, 5 bases. Trimming took off 2 bases at V and 1 base at J, with 14 bases between the two ends. The CDR3 has 16 amino acids. Germline CDR1 is MNHNS and CDR2 is SASEGT. The CDR3: CASSEMMGRGNTEAFF. In DNA, the CDR3 is TGTGCCAGCAGTGAAATGATGGGGCGCGGGAACACTGAAGCTTTCTTT.

The chain employs TRBV27 and TRBJ2-5, with 8 bases lining up with TRBD2. The V gene end was trimmed by 8 bases and the J gene end by 5 bases; junction bases not matched to a gene: 7. This CDR3 comprises 13 residues. Germline assignment: CDR1 MNHEY and CDR2 SMNVEV (reference sequence). CDR3 DNA sequence: TGTGCCAGCCGGCCTCAGCGGGGGGAGACCCAGTACTTC. As protein: CASRPQRGETQYF.

The genes are TRBV5-6 and TRBJ1-5, with D maybe TRBD1 (6 bases). Germline-derived CDR1 and CDR2 are SGHDT and YYEEEE. Trimming cost V 4 bases and J 1 base, with 15 bases left between them. CDR3 size: 16 residues. The CDR3 DNA is TGTGCCAGCAGCCCCGCGGGGGCTGGGAGCAATCAGCCCCAGCATTTT. This gives the protein CASSPAGAGSNQPQHF.

This clone has a handful of counts. The chain joins TRBV5-4 to TRBJ1-2, with TRBD1 matching 7 bases. With V trimmed by 3 bases and J by 7 bases, 6 bases remained unmatched. The germline gives CDR1 SGHNT, CDR2 YYREEE (reference sequence). This CDR3 contains 13 residues. DNA of the CDR3: TGTGCCAGCAGCTACGGACAGGAGTGTGGCTACACCTTC. Its protein is CASSYGQECGYTF.

The chain uses TRBV5-1 and TRBJ1-2; D is perhaps TRBD1 (6 bases). Germline CDR1 is SGHRS and CDR2 is YFSETQ. The CDR3 length is 13 residues. V dropped 1 base and J dropped 4 bases, with 8 bases sitting between them. The CDR3 is CASSLMDSYGYTF. In nucleotides, the CDR3 is TGCGCCAGCAGCTTGATGGACAGCTATGGCTACACCTTC.

J is TRBJ2-3 and V is TRBV7-6; TRBD2 matches 11 bases. The CDR3 covers 15 residues. Germline V gives CDR1 SGHVS, CDR2 FNYEAQ. Losses at the gene ends were 7 bases for V and 1 base for J; bases not matched to a gene: 4. The chain's CDR3 is CASTISGGGTDTQYF. The CDR3 DNA reads TGTGCCAGCACCATTAGCGGGGGGGGCACAGATACGCAGTATTTT.

This clone was seen a few times. J is TRBJ2-6 and V is TRBV5-1; TRBD2 matches 13 bases. The CDR3 runs 19 residues. J gave up 3 bases and V 3 bases, and 9 bases lay outside the gene matches. The germline CDR1 and CDR2 sequences are SGHRS and YFSETQ. The CDR3 here is CASSSWSGLAGNGANVLTF. The CDR3 DNA reads TGCGCCAGCAGCTCCTGGTCGGGACTAGCGGGGAATGGGGCCAACGTCCTGACTTTC.

The chain uses TRBV30 and TRBJ1-2, with 7 bases matching TRBD1. CDR3 length equals 14 residues. In germline, CDR1 is GTSNPN, CDR2 SVGIG (reference sequence). CDR3 coding DNA: TGTGCGACCACAGCCCTGGGACAGCGTTATGGCTACACCTTC. Amino acid sequence: CATTALGQRYGYTF.

The chain is built from TRBV7-8 and TRBJ1-2; 8 bases match TRBD1. Losses at the gene ends were 3 bases for V and 7 bases for J; bases not matched to a gene: 13. Germline V lookup: CDR1 SGHVS, CDR2 FQNEAQ. The CDR3 is 16 amino acids. DNA of the CDR3: TGTGCCAGCAGCTTCTCGACAGGGGCAATAGGCGGTGGCTACACCTTC. This gives the protein CASSFSTGAIGGGYTF.

The J gene is TRBJ2-2, the V gene TRBV27; 8 bases line up with TRBD1. V shed 0 bases and J 7 bases; nucleotides not matched to a gene: 10. Germline loops: CDR1 MNHEY, CDR2 SMNVEV (reference sequence). This CDR3 is built from 17 residues. The CDR3 region is CASSLSRTGLEGGELFF. In DNA form, the CDR3 reads TGTGCCAGCAGTTTATCGAGGACAGGGCTGGAGGGCGGGGAGCTGTTTTTT.

The chain joins TRBV7-6 to TRBJ1-1; TRBD1 is a possible D gene (5 bases). The CDR3 is 13 amino acids. Germline CDR1 and CDR2: SGHVS and FNYEAQ. The V and J ends lost 5 bases and 1 base respectively, with 8 bases between them. CDR3: CASSDRGNTEAFF. The CDR3 coding sequence is TGTGCCAGCAGCGACAGAGGGAACACTGAAGCTTTCTTT.

This clone has only one observation. V is TRBV19 and J is TRBJ1-5; no clear D. This CDR3 region has 15 residues. From germline, CDR1 is LNHDA and CDR2 SQIVND (reference sequence). Trimming removed 4 bases from V and 7 bases from J, with 17 bases in between. CDR3 loop: CASSRPGRVKQPQHF. The CDR3 region has the DNA TGTGCCAGTAGTAGGCCGGGTCGGGTAAAACAGCCCCAGCATTTT.

The V gene is TRBV4-1, the J gene TRBJ2-1; TRBD2 matches 8 bases. CDR1 and CDR2 from the germline V gene are MGHRA and YSYEKL. The V and J ends lost 8 bases and 3 bases, in that order; junction bases with no gene match: 6. The CDR3 spans 14 residues. The CDR3 DNA reads TGCGCCAGCGGACGCGGGGGGAACTACAATGAGCAGTTCTTC. Its translation: CASGRGGNYNEQFF.

A note on this clone: The junction shows a germline mismatch at one end, possibly a read error. V and J are TRBV7-9 and TRBJ2-7, with TRBD2 identical over 8 bases. Germline CDR1 and CDR2: SEHNR and FQNEAQ (reference sequence). The CDR3 contains 17 residues. In DNA, the CDR3 is TGTTCCAGCAGCTTAGCGCGGTCGGGGGGGCACCTCTACGAGCAGTACTTC. Protein: CSSSLARSGGHLYEQYF. The full variable domain, its missing parts supplied by reference TRBV7-9 and TRBJ2-7, is DTGVSQNPRHKITKRGQNVTFRCDPISEHNRLYWYRQTLGQGPEFLTYFQNEAQLEKSRLLSDRFSAERPKGSFSTLEIQRTEQGDSAMYLCSSSLARSGGHLYEQYFGPGTRLTVT.

Remarks on this clone: The same CDR3 also results from other DNA sequences found in this sample. The chain employs TRBV7-9 and TRBJ2-7, with 8 bases matching TRBD1. CDR1 SEHNR and CDR2 FQNEAQ come from the germline V gene (reference sequence). V dropped 0 bases and J dropped 4; count of bases not matched to a gene: 5. The CDR3 is 15 residues long. The CDR3 bases are TGTGCCAGCAGCTTAGCTGGGACAGGACTATACGAGCAGTACTTC. Protein: CASSLAGTGLYEQYF.

The chain is built from TRBV18 and TRBJ1-1; 7 nucleotides align to TRBD1. Germline CDR1 reads KGHSH; CDR2 reads LQKENI. CDR3 size: 16 residues. The ends lost 6 bases at V and 0 bases at J; junction bases unmatched: 10. CDR3 in amino acids: CASSLGGTGVNTEAFF. CDR3 sequence (DNA): TGTGCCAGCTCCTTAGGGGGTACAGGGGTGAACACTGAAGCTTTCTTT.

J is TRBJ1-6 and V is TRBV7-9; 7 bases match TRBD1. Trimming at V came to 7 bases and at J to 7 bases, leaving 10 bases not matched to a gene. Germline loops: CDR1 SEHNR, CDR2 FQNEAQ (reference sequence). This CDR3 spans 15 amino acids. In nucleotides, the CDR3 is TGTGCCAGCACCGCTTCGGGGACAGCAAATTCACCCCTCCACTTT. This encodes CASTASGTANSPLHF.